The 20 T cell receptor beta chains below come from one sample, sequenced in a study of blood T cell repertoires in COVID-19. Libraries were prepared by immunoSEQ multiplex PCR; TCRdb keeps only in-frame clonotypes and omits some of them. The sample records under 150,000 clones, approximately 84% being singletons. Sample: peripheral blood. The receptors stem from a woman aged 45-65 years who had recovered from COVID-19.

J is TRBJ1-2 and V is TRBV5-4, with a weak D call TRBD1 (6 bases). This CDR3 comprises 15 residues. Trimming shortened V by 4 bases and J by 1 base, and 14 bases separated the two germline ends. Germline V gives CDR1 SGHNT, CDR2 YYREEE (reference sequence). CDR3 sequence reads: CASSAASGVNYGYTF. CDR3 nucleotide sequence: TGTGCCAGCAGCGCCGCCTCAGGGGTTAACTATGGCTACACCTTC.

The gene calls are TRBV18 and TRBJ1-2; possible D gene TRBD1, 6 bases. Trimming cost V 5 bases and J 8 bases, with 18 bases left between them. CDR3 length equals 14 residues. The germline gives CDR1 KGHSH, CDR2 LQKENI. The CDR3 loop reads CASSWTAGDLGYTF. CDR3 coding DNA: TGTGCCAGCTCATGGACAGCGGGGGATTTGGGCTACACCTTC.

This chain uses TRBV18 with TRBJ1-2; D is ambiguous. Trimming left V 6 bases short and J 2 bases short, with 10 bases between. This CDR3 contains 13 residues. Germline V CDR1 and CDR2: KGHSH, LQKENI. The CDR3 reads CASSIGRNYGYTF. The CDR3 DNA sequence: TGTGCCAGCTCCATCGGTCGGAACTATGGCTACACCTTC. Looking up the rest from reference TRBV18 and TRBJ1-2 gives the full variable domain: NAGVMQNPRHLVRRRGQEARLRCSPMKGHSHVYWYRQLPEEGLKFMVYLQKENIIDESGMPKERFSAEFPKEGPSILRIQQVVRGDSAAYFCASSIGRNYGYTFGSGTRLTVV.

The CDR3 protein is CASSLGGPVISPLHF. CDR3 nucleotides: TGTGCCAGCAGCTTGGGGGGGCCAGTGATTTCACCCCTCCACTTT. This rearrangement joins TRBV5-4 to TRBJ1-6, with TRBD1 as a possible D gene (6 bases). Germline V CDR1 and CDR2: SGHNT, YYREEE (reference sequence). Trimming stripped 0 bases from V and 9 bases from J, with 13 bases between. This CDR3 has 15 residues.

The gene calls are TRBV24-1 and TRBJ2-1, with 11 bases matching TRBD1. The V segment lost 9 bases and the J segment 5 bases; nucleotides outside the gene matches: 5. The CDR3 has 14 amino acids. Germline V gene lookup returns CDR1 KGHDR and CDR2 SFDVKD. The CDR3 spells CATFPGQGDNEQFF. CDR3 coding DNA: TGTGCCACCTTTCCGGGACAGGGGGACAATGAGCAGTTCTTC.

The table lists this clone with a count of one. The chain carries TRBV6-6 and TRBJ1-2, with D hard to call. CDR1 and CDR2 from the germline V gene are MNHNY and SVGAGI (reference sequence). Trimming shortened V by 2 bases and J by 3 bases, and 7 bases separated the two germline ends. The CDR3 contains 13 residues. The CDR3 nucleotides read TGTGCCAGCAGTTACGGGCCGTACTATGGCTACACCTTC. It specifies CASSYGPYYGYTF.

This clone was seen a handful of times. V usage is TRBV27 and J usage is TRBJ1-1; TRBD1 agrees at 7 bases. The CDR3 extends over 14 amino acids. J lost 7 bases, V lost 6 bases, and 11 bases had no gene match. CDR1 is MNHEY, CDR2 SMNVEV, per germline (reference sequence). The CDR3 DNA follows: TGTGCCAGCAGCCCATGGGGACAGCTGAATGAAGCTTTCTTT. The encoded protein is CASSPWGQLNEAFF.

The chain is built from TRBV5-1 and TRBJ1-6; maybe TRBD1 (6 bases). Looked up from germline, CDR1 is SGHRS and CDR2 is YFSETQ. The CDR3 extends over 14 amino acids. Trimming removed 5 bases from V and 7 bases from J, with 13 bases in between. The CDR3 sequence: CASSLDRTNSPLHF. Here the CDR3 DNA reads TGCGCCAGCAGTCTTGACAGGACGAATTCACCCCTCCACTTT.

This chain joins TRBV6-5 and TRBJ1-3; 8 bases agree with TRBD1. The CDR3 has 14 residues. Germline CDR1 MNHEY, CDR2 SVGAGI. V dropped 6 bases and J dropped 4; count of bases not matched to a gene: 5. The CDR3 region has the DNA TGTGCCAGCAGGCAGGGGGCTAGGGGAAACACCATATATTTT. Its translation: CASRQGARGNTIYF.

This clone came up a few times. The rearrangement joins TRBV28 to TRBJ1-2; D possibly corresponds to TRBD1 (6 bases). The CDR3 totals 13 residues. V was shortened by 7 bases and J by 4 bases, with 13 bases between the two germline ends. Germline V gene data show CDR1 as MDHEN and CDR2 as SYDVKM. CDR3 residues: CASTFVQGYGYTF. DNA of the CDR3: TGTGCCAGCACCTTTGTACAGGGCTATGGCTACACCTTC.

The chain recombines TRBV5-1 with TRBJ2-3; D not resolved. Looked up from germline, CDR1 is SGHRS and CDR2 is YFSETQ. The V end lost 1 base, the J end lost 1 base, and 13 bases lay between the germline ends. This CDR3 region has 16 residues. The CDR3 DNA sequence: TGCGCCAGCAGCTTGTTTCTACCTCAGGGCACAGATACGCAGTATTTT. Amino acids: CASSLFLPQGTDTQYF.

Here the CDR3 reads CATKGGNYGYTF. CDR3 in DNA: TGTGCCACTAAAGGGGGTAACTATGGCTACACCTTC. The gene calls are TRBV19 and TRBJ1-2, with a weak D call TRBD1 (6 bases). V lost 10 bases to trimming and J lost 1 base, with 10 bases between them. Germline V gene sequence: CDR1 LNHDA, CDR2 SQIVND (reference sequence). This CDR3 region has 12 residues.

V is TRBV7-6 and J is TRBJ1-1; weak D call: TRBD1 (5 bases). The length of the CDR3 is 16 residues. V lost 2 bases and J 1 base, leaving 14 bases between the germline ends. Looked up from germline, CDR1 is SGHVS and CDR2 is FNYEAQ. The CDR3 DNA follows: TGTGCCAGCAGCTTAAGTAGGGGTCGAGGGAACACTGAAGCTTTCTTT. Its translation: CASSLSRGRGNTEAFF.

The chain is built from TRBV6-5 and TRBJ2-5; D remains unclear. This CDR3 has 14 residues. V lost 7 bases to trimming and J lost 2 bases, with 14 bases between them. Germline CDR1 and CDR2: MNHEY and SVGAGI. CDR3 amino acids: CASTPVTPQETQYF. For the CDR3, the DNA is TGTGCCAGCACCCCAGTGACACCTCAAGAGACCCAGTACTTC.

The J gene is TRBJ2-1, the V gene TRBV19; 16 bases align to TRBD2. V shed 5 bases, J shed 6 bases, and the junction held 4 bases outside the gene matches. CDR3 length equals 16 residues. Germline CDR1 LNHDA, CDR2 SQIVND (reference sequence). In DNA, the CDR3 is TGTGCCAGTAGTGAGGGACTAGCGGGAGGGGGCAATGAGCAGTTCTTC. Encoded protein: CASSEGLAGGGNEQFF.

V gene TRBV6-6 combines with J gene TRBJ2-1, with D unclear. Trimming left V 5 bases short and J 3 bases short, with 20 bases between. The germline V gene has CDR1 MNHNY and CDR2 SVGAGI (reference sequence). The CDR3 is made up of 17 amino acids. CDR3 in amino acids: CASSPITNQAVYNEQFF. The CDR3 coding sequence is TGTGCCAGCAGTCCGATCACCAACCAGGCCGTCTACAATGAGCAGTTCTTC.

The rearrangement uses TRBV27 and TRBJ2-7; 8 bases map to TRBD1. Germline loops: CDR1 MNHEY, CDR2 SMNVEV (reference sequence). Losses at the gene ends were 6 bases for V and 6 bases for J; bases not matched to a gene: 4. The CDR3 has 12 amino acids. CDR3 sequence (DNA): TGTGCCAGCAGCCTACAGGGGGGCGAGCAGTACTTC. It translates to CASSLQGGEQYF.

J is TRBJ2-2 and V is TRBV7-2; maybe TRBD2 (5 bases). The length of the CDR3 is 17 residues. The germline V gene has CDR1 SGHTA and CDR2 FQGNSA. Trimming pared 3 bases from V and 4 bases from J, leaving 18 bases between. CDR3 in amino acids: CASSFATGLVSTGELFF. DNA of the CDR3: TGTGCCAGCAGCTTCGCGACGGGGTTAGTTAGCACCGGGGAGCTGTTTTTT.

Concerning this clone: Different DNA sequences within this sample yield the same CDR3. V is TRBV2 and J is TRBJ2-5; D is undetermined. The CDR3 extends over 12 amino acids. CDR1 SNHLY and CDR2 FYNNEI come from the germline V gene. Trimming removed 3 bases from V and 5 bases from J, with 7 bases in between. Here the CDR3 DNA reads TGTGCCAGCAGTGACCCCAGGGAGACCCAGTACTTC. Residues: CASSDPRETQYF.

This sequence joins TRBV7-3 and TRBJ2-3; 10 nucleotides agree with TRBD2. The V gene end was trimmed by 2 bases and the J gene end by 2 bases; junction bases not matched to a gene: 4. This CDR3 is built from 16 residues. The germline gives CDR1 SGHTA, CDR2 FQGTGA. DNA of the CDR3: TGTGCCAGCAGCTTACGACTAGCGGGCTCCACAGATACGCAGTATTTT. Its protein is CASSLRLAGSTDTQYF.